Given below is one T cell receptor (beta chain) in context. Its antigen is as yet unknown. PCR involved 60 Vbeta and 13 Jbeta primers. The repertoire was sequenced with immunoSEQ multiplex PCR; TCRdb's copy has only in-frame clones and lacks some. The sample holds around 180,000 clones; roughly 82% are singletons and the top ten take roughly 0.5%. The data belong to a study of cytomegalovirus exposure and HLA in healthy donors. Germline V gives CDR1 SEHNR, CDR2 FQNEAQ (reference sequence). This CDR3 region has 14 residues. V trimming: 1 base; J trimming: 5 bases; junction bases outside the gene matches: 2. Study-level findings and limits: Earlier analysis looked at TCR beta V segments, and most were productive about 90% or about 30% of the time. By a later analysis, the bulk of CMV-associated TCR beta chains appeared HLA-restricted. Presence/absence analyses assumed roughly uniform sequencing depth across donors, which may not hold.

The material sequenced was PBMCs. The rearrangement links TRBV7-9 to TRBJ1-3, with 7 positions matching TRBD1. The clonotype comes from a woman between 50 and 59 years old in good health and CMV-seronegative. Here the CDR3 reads CASSLVGQRNTIYF. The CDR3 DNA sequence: TGTGCCAGCAGCTTAGTGGGACAGCGAAACACCATATATTTT. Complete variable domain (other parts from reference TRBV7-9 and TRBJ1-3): DTGVSQNPRHKITKRGQNVTFRCDPISEHNRLYWYRQTLGQGPEFLTYFQNEAQLEKSRLLSDRFSAERPKGSFSTLEIQRTEQGDSAMYLCASSLVGQRNTIYFGEGSWLTVV.